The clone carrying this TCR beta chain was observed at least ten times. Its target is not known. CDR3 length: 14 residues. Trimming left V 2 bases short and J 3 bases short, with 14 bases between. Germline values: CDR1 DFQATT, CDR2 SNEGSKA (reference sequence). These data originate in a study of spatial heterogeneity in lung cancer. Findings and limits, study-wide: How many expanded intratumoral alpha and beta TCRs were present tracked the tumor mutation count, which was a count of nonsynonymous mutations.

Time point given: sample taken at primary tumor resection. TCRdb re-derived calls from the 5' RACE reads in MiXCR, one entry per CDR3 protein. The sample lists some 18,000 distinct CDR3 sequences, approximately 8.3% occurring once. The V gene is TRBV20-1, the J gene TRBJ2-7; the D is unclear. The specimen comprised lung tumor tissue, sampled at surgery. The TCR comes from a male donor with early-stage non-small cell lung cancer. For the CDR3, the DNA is TGCAGTGCTAGACCCCTTGAGCGAAACTACGAGCAGTACTTC. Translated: CSARPLERNYEQYF.